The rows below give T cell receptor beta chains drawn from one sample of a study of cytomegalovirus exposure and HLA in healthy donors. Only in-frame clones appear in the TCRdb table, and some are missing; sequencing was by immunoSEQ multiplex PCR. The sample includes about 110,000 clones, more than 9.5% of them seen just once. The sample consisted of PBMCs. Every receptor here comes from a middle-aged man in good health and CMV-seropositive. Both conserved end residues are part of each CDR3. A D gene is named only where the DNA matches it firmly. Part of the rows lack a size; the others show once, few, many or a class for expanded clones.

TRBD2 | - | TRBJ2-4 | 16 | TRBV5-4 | CASKPMGGFREGIQYF | TGTGCCAGCAAACCCATGGGCGGGTTTAGGGAGGGCATTCAGTACTTC
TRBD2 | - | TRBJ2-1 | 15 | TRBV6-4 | CASSILAGAQNEQFF | TGTGCCAGCAGCATCCTAGCGGGAGCTCAGAATGAGCAGTTCTTC
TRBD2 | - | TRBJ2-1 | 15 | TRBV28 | CASSLPGTSYNEQFF | TGTGCCAGCAGTTTGCCCGGGACTAGCTACAATGAGCAGTTCTTC
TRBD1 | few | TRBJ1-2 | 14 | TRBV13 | CASSLGTGAYGYTF | TGTGCCAGCAGCTTGGGGACAGGGGCCTATGGCTACACCTTC
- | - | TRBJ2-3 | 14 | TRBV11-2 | CASSATGSTDTQYF | TGTGCCAGCAGCGCGACGGGGAGTACAGATACGCAGTATTTT
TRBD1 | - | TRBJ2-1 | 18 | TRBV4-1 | CASSQDRGQADSYNEQFF | TGCGCCAGCAGCCAAGATAGGGGACAGGCCGACTCCTACAATGAGCAGTTCTTC
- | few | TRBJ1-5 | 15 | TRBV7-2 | CASSPWGGAGQPQHF | TGTGCCAGCAGCCCTTGGGGGGGGGCTGGGCAGCCCCAGCATTTT
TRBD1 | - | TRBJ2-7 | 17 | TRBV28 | CASSSPRRQGASYEQYF | TGTGCCAGCAGTTCCCCTCGTAGGCAGGGGGCCTCCTACGAGCAGTACTTC
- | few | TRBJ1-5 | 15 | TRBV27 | CASSFAGDEYQPQHF | TGTGCCAGCAGTTTTGCAGGGGATGAGTATCAGCCCCAGCATTTT
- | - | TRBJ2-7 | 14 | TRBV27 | CASSLIAGPYEQYF | TGTGCCAGCAGTTTGATCGCGGGGCCGTACGAGCAGTACTTC
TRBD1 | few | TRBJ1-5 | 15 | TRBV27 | CASSWGTGGNQPQHF | TGTGCCAGCAGTTGGGGGACAGGCGGCAATCAGCCCCAGCATTTT